These 31 T cell receptor beta chains were all obtained from the same sample, sequenced in a study of blood T cells in healthy people across ages. Primers used in a second PCR of about 6 to 11 cycles were a sample-barcoded 5' primer and a J-beta primer mix. TCRdb independently ran MiXCR on the 5' RACE reads; one entry per CDR3 protein. The table lists around 1,000,000 distinct CDR3 sequences, about 25% of them singletons. This sample was also put to use in a study of T cells of mothers and their children.

The sample taken for sequencing was blood. The receptors shown here come from a girl aged 2 to 10 in good health.

This clonotype was recorded once. The chain employs TRBV20-1 and TRBJ2-2, with D possibly called TRBD1 or TRBD2 (5 bases each). The germline V gene encodes CDR1 DFQATT and CDR2 SNEGSKA (reference sequence). Trimming cost V 6 bases and J 4 bases, with 18 bases left between them. This CDR3 spans 15 amino acids. Written as DNA, the CDR3 is TGCAGTGCCACCGGGACCCTTTGGAGCACCGGGGAGCTGTTTTTT. Protein: CSATGTLWSTGELFF.

The sample holds many counts of this clonotype. The rearrangement joins TRBV12-3 or TRBV12-4 to TRBJ2-5, with TRBD2 matching over 12 bases. The length of the CDR3 is 16 residues. The V and J ends lost 3 bases and 4 bases, in that order; junction bases with no gene match: 6. The CDR3 loop reads CASSLASGGGRETQYF. The CDR3 DNA reads as TGTGCCAGCAGTTTGGCTAGCGGGGGGGGACGAGAGACCCAGTACTTC.

This chain joins TRBV2 and TRBJ2-1; a weak D match, TRBD2 (5 bases). Deletions cut 4 bases from V and 8 bases from J, with 24 bases between. This CDR3 contains 17 residues. Looked up from germline, CDR1 is SNHLY and CDR2 is FYNNEI. The CDR3 bases are TGTGCCAGCAGTGTGCTGTTGGAGCGGCCCCCCGAGTATGAGCAGTTCTTC. Translating gives CASSVLLERPPEYEQFF.

V and J are TRBV11-2 and TRBJ2-1, with D perhaps matching TRBD1 or TRBD2 (5 bases each). V was shortened by 5 bases and J by 10 bases, with 18 bases between the two germline ends. The germline V gene has CDR1 SGHAT and CDR2 FQNNGV. This CDR3 comprises 14 residues. The CDR3 loop reads CASSLNGAVREQFF. In nucleotides, the CDR3 is TGTGCCAGCAGCCTTAACGGGGCAGTAAGAGAGCAGTTCTTC.

This clonotype was found a few times. V usage is TRBV12-3 or TRBV12-4 and J usage is TRBJ2-5; a possible D gene is TRBD2 (5 bases). The CDR3 is 13 residues long. Trimming took off 10 bases at V and 5 bases at J, with 17 bases between the two ends. DNA of the CDR3: TGTGCCACCGGACTGGCGAGGGAGGAGACCCAGTACTTC. Its protein product is CATGLAREETQYF.

V and J are TRBV6-5 and TRBJ2-4, with 8 positions matching TRBD1. This CDR3 has 13 residues. Germline V CDR1 and CDR2: MNHEY, SVGAGI. With V trimmed by 3 bases and J by 7 bases, 2 bases remained unmatched. The CDR3 coding sequence is TGTGCCAGCAGTTATGGACAGGGCAACATTCAGTACTTC. It codes for CASSYGQGNIQYF.

Concerning this clonotype: A junction boundary mismatches the germline segment, possibly from a read error. The rearrangement joins TRBV14 to TRBJ2-5; D is ambiguous. The length of the CDR3 is 15 residues. The germline gives CDR1 SGHDN, CDR2 FVKESK. The CDR3 DNA is TGTGCCGGCAGCGAAGCGATCACATATCAAGAGACCCTGTACTTC. Translation: CAGSEAITYQETLYF.

This clonotype was found a few times. The V gene is TRBV10-3, the J gene TRBJ2-5; D is tentatively TRBD1 or TRBD2 (5 bases each). Trimming pared 10 bases from V and 2 bases from J, leaving 14 bases between. The CDR3 is 13 residues long. The germline V gene has CDR1 ENHRY and CDR2 SYGVKD. The CDR3 DNA reads as TGTGCCACCGACTCGGGGCCTCAAGAGACCCAGTACTTC. Its protein product is CATDSGPQETQYF.

This chain uses TRBV6-6 with TRBJ2-5; D is unclear. V was shortened by 8 bases and J by 4 bases, with 11 bases between the two germline ends. CDR1 and CDR2 from the germline V gene are MNHNY and SVGAGI (reference sequence). The length of the CDR3 is 12 residues. This CDR3 is CASADPLETQYF. CDR3 nucleotide sequence: TGTGCCAGCGCAGACCCCCTAGAGACCCAGTACTTC.

The rearrangement uses TRBV7-2 and TRBJ1-1; TRBD1 agrees at 8 bases. Trimming at V came to 3 bases and at J to 5 bases, leaving 8 bases not matched to a gene. There are 15 residues in the CDR3. Per germline, CDR1 SGHTA and CDR2 FQGNSA. The CDR3 protein is CASSFTGGLGTEAFF. DNA for the CDR3: TGTGCCAGCAGCTTCACAGGGGGGTTAGGGACTGAAGCTTTCTTT. The variable domain in full, completed from reference TRBV7-2 and TRBJ1-1, reads GAGVSQSPSNKVTEKGKDVELRCDPISGHTALYWYRQSLGQGLEFLIYFQGNSAPDKSGLPSDRFSAERTGGSVSTLTIQRTQQEDSAVYLCASSFTGGLGTEAFFGQGTRLTVV.

The chain links TRBV29-1 to TRBJ2-3; the match to TRBD1 covers 12 bases. The V gene end was trimmed by 4 bases and the J gene end by 3 bases; junction bases not matched to a gene: 5. Germline V gives CDR1 SQVTM, CDR2 ANQGSEA. The CDR3 has 15 residues. The CDR3, as DNA: TGCAGCGTTGGGGACAGGGGGCTAAAAACAGATACGCAGTATTTT. This encodes CSVGDRGLKTDTQYF.

The chain links TRBV29-1 to TRBJ1-2, with D perhaps TRBD1 (5 bases). The CDR3 is made up of 16 amino acids. The germline CDR1 and CDR2 sequences are SQVTM and ANQGSEA. CDR3 sequence: CSIGPPPVRANYGYTF. The CDR3 nucleotides read TGCAGTATTGGCCCTCCCCCTGTCAGGGCCAACTATGGCTACACCTTC.

The gene calls are TRBV19 and TRBJ1-3; D not certain. The germline CDR1 and CDR2 sequences are LNHDA and SQIVND (reference sequence). CDR3 length: 12 residues. The V end lost 6 bases, the J end lost 4 bases, and 7 bases lay between the germline ends. The CDR3 DNA reads as TGTGCCAGTAGCGACAACGGAAACACCATATATTTT. This encodes CASSDNGNTIYF. The full variable domain, completed using reference TRBV19 and TRBJ1-3, is DGGITQSPKYLFRKEGQNVTLSCEQNLNHDAMYWYRQDPGQGLRLIYYSQIVNDFQKGDIAEGYSVSREKKESFPLTVTSAQKNPTAFYLCASSDNGNTIYFGEGSWLTVV.

The rearrangement joins TRBV7-9 to TRBJ2-7; D might be TRBD2 (6 bases). This CDR3 contains 14 residues. Trimming cost V 2 bases and J 3 bases, with 11 bases left between them. CDR1 is SEHNR and CDR2 is FQNEAQ in the germline V gene (reference sequence). CDR3 in amino acids: CASSLRRGDYEQYF. CDR3 in DNA: TGTGCCAGCAGCTTAAGGCGGGGTGACTACGAGCAGTACTTC.

DNA of the CDR3: TGTGCCAGCAGCGAAATAACGGCTACAGGGTTCCACGAGCAGTACTTC. Its protein is CASSEITATGFHEQYF. The chain couples TRBV7-2 to TRBJ2-5, with a possible D match to TRBD1 (6 bases). The J call could be wrong; TRBJ2-7 is a better fit for the DNA end. This CDR3 region has 16 residues. CDR1 and CDR2 (germline): SGHTA, FQGNSA.

A few counts support this clonotype. This chain connects TRBV28 to TRBJ1-2; a possible D gene is TRBD1 (5 bases). CDR3 length equals 13 residues. Germline-derived CDR1 and CDR2 are MDHEN and SYDVKM. Trimming took off 6 bases at V and 4 bases at J, with 12 bases between the two ends. CDR3 coding DNA: TGTGCCAGCAGACCTGACAGTCCCTATGGCTACACCTTC. It codes for CASRPDSPYGYTF.

This CDR3 is CASTSGGAGEGTQYF. For the CDR3, the DNA is TGTGCCAGCACCTCCGGGGGGGCAGGCGAAGGGACCCAGTACTTC. This sequence joins TRBV28 and TRBJ2-5; 8 bases fit TRBD2. Trimming took 7 bases from V and 7 from J; bases not matched to a gene: 14. Germline-derived CDR1 and CDR2 are MDHEN and SYDVKM. The CDR3 is 15 amino acids.

Only a few counts were recorded for this clonotype. The rearrangement uses TRBV12-3 or TRBV12-4 and TRBJ1-3; D unresolved. With 1 base removed from V and 2 bases from J, the gap between germline ends came to 9 bases. The CDR3 spans 15 residues. The CDR3 DNA sequence: TGTGCCAGCAGTTTAGGGCAGAGCCCTGGAAACACCATATATTTT. It specifies CASSLGQSPGNTIYF.

This chain uses TRBV4-3 with TRBJ1-5; a possible D gene is TRBD1 (5 bases). V was clipped by 1 base and J by 3 bases, with 10 bases between them. Germline-derived CDR1 and CDR2 are LGHNA and YSLEER. This CDR3 contains 15 residues. The CDR3 here is CASSQALGTNQPQHF. The CDR3 DNA is TGCGCCAGCAGCCAAGCGCTTGGGACCAATCAGCCCCAGCATTTT.

This clonotype was seen a few times. The chain couples TRBV9 to TRBJ1-3; D call uncertain. The CDR3 contains 13 residues. Per the germline V gene, CDR1 is SGDLS and CDR2 is YYNGEE. Trimming cost V 0 bases and J 9 bases, with 10 bases left between them. CDR3 sequence: CASSVGGGSTIYF. CDR3 DNA sequence: TGTGCCAGCAGCGTAGGAGGAGGGAGCACCATATATTTT.

This clonotype was counted between two and nine times. The chain recombines TRBV19 with TRBJ2-7; D remains unclear. CDR1 LNHDA and CDR2 SQIVND come from the germline V gene (reference sequence). The CDR3 runs to 14 residues. V was shortened by 3 bases and J by 2 bases, with 11 bases between the two germline ends. CDR3 residues: CASSMFGSTYEQYF. As DNA, the CDR3 is TGTGCCAGTAGTATGTTCGGCTCTACCTACGAGCAGTACTTC.

The chain couples TRBV14 to TRBJ1-1; tentatively, D is TRBD1 (6 bases). The CDR3 is 15 residues long. The V end was cut by 2 bases, the J end by 3 bases, with 13 bases between. Germline V gene data show CDR1 as SGHDN and CDR2 as FVKESK. As DNA, the CDR3 is TGTGCCAGCAGCCAAAGGCTGCAGGGGTACACTGAAGCTTTCTTT. Translating gives CASSQRLQGYTEAFF.

The chain recombines TRBV20-1 with TRBJ2-7; 14 nucleotides align to TRBD2. This CDR3 is built from 15 residues. The V gene end was trimmed by 5 bases and the J gene end by 6 bases; junction bases not matched to a gene: 9. Germline V CDR1 and CDR2: DFQATT, SNEGSKA (reference sequence). CDR3 coding DNA: TGCAGTGCTCACTATCCGGGACTAGCGGGAGTCGAGCAGTACTTC. This codes for CSAHYPGLAGVEQYF.

CDR3 sequence reads: CASSFKDETQYF. Here the CDR3 DNA reads TGTGCCAGCAGCTTTAAGGACGAGACCCAGTACTTC. The rearrangement joins TRBV11-2 to TRBJ2-5; D uncertain. Trimming took off 3 bases at V and 5 bases at J, with 7 bases between the two ends. There are 12 residues in the CDR3. Germline assignment: CDR1 SGHAT and CDR2 FQNNGV.

The chain couples TRBV7-2 to TRBJ2-1, with 12 bases lining up with TRBD2. The end of the DNA is better explained by TRBJ2-7, so the J call may be wrong. CDR3 length equals 15 residues. Looked up from germline, CDR1 is SGHTA and CDR2 is FQGNSA. CDR3 protein: CASSRTSGRWNEQYF. The CDR3 region has the DNA TGTGCCAGCAGCCGAACTAGCGGGAGGTGGAACGAGCAGTACTTC.

This clonotype was observed a few times. This rearrangement joins TRBV7-9 to TRBJ2-3; 7 nucleotides match TRBD2. With 9 bases clipped from V and 4 bases from J, the junction kept 1 base outside the gene matches. Germline V gene sequence: CDR1 SEHNR, CDR2 FQNEAQ (reference sequence). The CDR3 loop spans 11 amino acids. This CDR3 is CASLAADTQYF. In DNA form, the CDR3 reads TGTGCCAGTCTAGCGGCAGATACGCAGTATTTT.

This clonotype came up a few times. The chain carries TRBV6-4 and TRBJ2-5, with 10 nucleotides matching TRBD2. The closer fit of TRBJ2-1 to the DNA end suggests the J call may be wrong. This CDR3 has 14 residues. Germline V gene lookup returns CDR1 MRHNA and CDR2 SNTAGT. CDR3 residues: CASSAAGGPNEQFF. The CDR3 nucleotides are TGTGCCAGCAGTGCAGCGGGGGGGCCGAATGAGCAGTTCTTC.

This sequence joins TRBV18 and TRBJ2-5; 10 nucleotides align to TRBD2. The tail of the sequence fits TRBJ2-7 better, so the J call may be wrong. The CDR3 sequence is 19 residues long. Germline CDR1 and CDR2: KGHSH and LQKENI. The CDR3: CASSPPATGTSARTYEQYF. In DNA form, the CDR3 reads TGTGCCAGCTCACCACCTGCAACCGGGACTAGCGCAAGAACCTACGAGCAGTACTTC.

The chain couples TRBV27 to TRBJ1-1; no firm D call. The CDR3 runs 13 residues. From germline, CDR1 is MNHEY and CDR2 SMNVEV (reference sequence). Trimming pared 3 bases from V and 3 bases from J, leaving 8 bases between. CDR3 amino acids: CASSLDDYTEAFF. In DNA form, the CDR3 reads TGTGCCAGCAGTTTGGACGATTACACTGAAGCTTTCTTT.

This clonotype has a handful of counts. The chain recombines TRBV3-1 with TRBJ1-1; 10 bases are a match to TRBD1. This CDR3 has 19 residues. Trimming removed 2 bases from V and 5 bases from J; junction bases left unmatched: 17. The germline gives CDR1 LGHDT, CDR2 YNNKEL (reference sequence). CDR3 protein: CASSQRNRDRGKWWTEAFF. For the CDR3, the DNA is TGTGCCAGCAGCCAACGGAACCGGGACAGGGGAAAATGGTGGACTGAAGCTTTCTTT.

This clonotype was detected a few times. The V and J genes are TRBV6-1 and TRBJ2-4; D unclear. V was trimmed by 6 bases and J by 0 bases, leaving 6 bases between them. CDR1 and CDR2 from the germline V gene are MNHNS and SASEGT. The CDR3 is 13 amino acids. As DNA, the CDR3 is TGTGCCAGCAGACACGGAGCCAAAAACATTCAGTACTTC. Its translation is CASRHGAKNIQYF.